Presented here are 5 T cell receptor beta chains from one specimen sequenced in a study of metastatic and nonmetastatic thyroid tumors (TCRdb year 2020). Preparation of the library involved PCR. TCRdb records Illumina HiSeq 4000 as the sequencer. Through fastp at Q25 and MiXCR, TCRdb rebuilt clones from the public reads, retaining in-frame beta chains. The sample table contains some 7,100 clones; only one count was recorded for about 35% of them. The top ten clonotypes cover 35% to 40% of the sample. Before undergoing thyroid surgery, none of the patients had been given any kind of treatment. The sample comprised adjacent normal tissue. Source of these receptors: a female donor with papillary thyroid cancer or a benign thyroid nodule (not recorded which). Some clones in this sample may be carry-over from other donors' samples.

In this sample, this clone is large. This sequence joins TRBV20-1 and TRBJ1-6, with 8 bases aligning to TRBD1. CDR1 DFQATT and CDR2 SNEGSKA come from the germline V gene (reference sequence). V lost 2 bases, J lost 9 bases, and 9 bases stayed unmatched. There are 15 residues in the CDR3. This CDR3 is CSARPRDRHPSPLHF. In nucleotides, the CDR3 is TGCAGTGCTAGACCCCGGGACAGGCACCCTTCACCCCTCCACTTT.

The sample holds one count of this clone. This sequence joins TRBV27 and TRBJ1-1; 7 positions agree with TRBD1. The CDR3 length is 16 residues. The germline gives CDR1 MNHEY, CDR2 SMNVEV (reference sequence). Trimming at V came to 5 bases and at J to 2 bases, leaving 11 bases not matched to a gene. The CDR3 nucleotides read TGTGCCAGCAGTACTAATCCGGGACAGTTTAACACTGAAGCTTTCTTT. This codes for CASSTNPGQFNTEAFF.

The V call is TRBV28, the J call TRBJ2-1; 8 bases match TRBD1. V was clipped by 2 bases and J by 4 bases; unmatched bases: 7. Germline-derived CDR1 and CDR2 are MDHEN and SYDVKM. The CDR3 runs to 16 residues. CDR3: CASSLRPGGSYNEQFF. CDR3 DNA: TGTGCCAGCAGTTTACGGCCAGGGGGCAGTTACAATGAGCAGTTCTTC. The variable domain in full, completed from reference TRBV28 and TRBJ2-1, reads DVKVTQSSRYLVKRTGEKVFLECVQDMDHENMFWYRQDPGLGLRLIYFSYDVKMKEKGDIPEGYSVSREKKERFSLILESASTNQTSMYLCASSLRPGGSYNEQFFGPGTRLTVL.

This rearrangement joins TRBV11-2 to TRBJ2-7, with TRBD2 as a possible D gene (6 bases). The length of the CDR3 is 15 residues. With 4 bases removed from V and 4 bases from J, the gap between germline ends came to 17 bases. The V gene's germline CDR1 is SGHAT and CDR2 FQNNGV. CDR3 sequence: CASSSVLDYGYEQYF. The CDR3 DNA sequence: TGTGCCAGCAGCTCCGTGTTGGACTACGGGTACGAGCAGTACTTC.

The chain is built from TRBV27 and TRBJ2-1; D not resolved. This CDR3 contains 12 residues. The V end was cut by 3 bases, the J end by 11 bases, with 11 bases between. Germline V CDR1 and CDR2: MNHEY, SMNVEV (reference sequence). CDR3: CASSLIDSKQFF. The CDR3 DNA sequence: TGTGCCAGCAGTTTGATAGATTCTAAGCAGTTCTTC.